The rows below give T cell receptor beta chains drawn from one sample of a study of blood T cell repertoires in COVID-19. Clones were sequenced by immunoSEQ multiplex PCR, and TCRdb holds only the in-frame ones, with some missing. The profile shows around 300,000 clones, 85% to 90% of them singletons. The sample comprised peripheral blood. These TCRs come from a woman aged 45 to 65 with active or convalescent COVID-19. CDR3s include the opening cysteine and the closing phenylalanine or tryptophan. The order of the fields is D gene, clone size, V gene, J gene, CDR3 protein, CDR3 DNA. D genes are given only for firm matches. Clone size, where shown, is once, few, many, or a class for clones that have expanded.

-	-	TRBV2	TRBJ1-5	CASSPEYNQPQHF	TGTGCCAGCAGTCCAGAATATAATCAGCCCCAGCATTTT
TRBD1	-	TRBV4-1	TRBJ2-2	CASSQGQGNTGELFF	TGCGCCAGCAGCCAGGGACAGGGGAACACCGGGGAGCTGTTTTTT
-	-	TRBV2	TRBJ2-1	CASSEEGRNNEQFF	TGTGCCAGCAGTGAGGAGGGTAGGAATAATGAGCAGTTCTTC
TRBD1	-	TRBV7-9	TRBJ2-3	CASSATGTGNTDTQYF	TGTGCCAGCAGCGCGACCGGGACAGGTAACACAGATACGCAGTATTTT
TRBD1	-	TRBV6-5	TRBJ1-6	CASHRQGRNSPLHF	TGTGCCAGCCATAGACAGGGCCGTAATTCACCCCTCCACTTT
-	-	TRBV27	TRBJ2-3	CASSPITLGTDTQYF	TGTGCCAGCAGTCCAATCACATTGGGCACAGATACGCAGTATTTT
-	-	TRBV5-8	TRBJ1-1	CASSPRAGNTEAFF	TGTGCCAGCAGCCCCCGCGCAGGGAACACTGAAGCTTTCTTT
TRBD1	once	TRBV7-9	TRBJ1-4	CASSSDRVGEKLFF	TGTGCCAGCAGCTCGGACAGGGTTGGTGAAAAACTGTTTTTT
-	-	TRBV18	TRBJ1-4	CASSPLRAPNEKLFF	TGTGCCAGCTCACCGTTGAGGGCACCTAATGAAAAACTGTTTTTT
-	-	TRBV28	TRBJ1-3	CASSSGTKINSGNTIYF	TGTGCCAGCAGTTCCGGGACAAAAATCAACTCTGGAAACACCATATATTTT
TRBD1	few	TRBV5-1	TRBJ1-1	CASSSDDRDNMNTEAFF	TGCGCCAGCAGCAGCGACGACAGGGATAACATGAACACTGAAGCTTTCTTT
-	-	TRBV3-1/TRBV3-2	TRBJ2-5	CASSQEDSSNRETQYF	TGTGCCAGCAGCCAAGAGGACAGTTCCAATAGGGAGACCCAGTACTTC
-	-	TRBV30	TRBJ1-4	CAWSVKGVNEKLFF	TGTGCCTGGAGTGTTAAGGGGGTTAATGAAAAACTGTTTTTT
-	-	TRBV20-1	TRBJ2-7	CSASPGAFYEQYF	TGCAGTGCTAGTCCAGGGGCGTTCTACGAGCAGTACTTC
-	-	TRBV11-2	TRBJ1-4	CASSPTGSMGEKLFF	TGTGCCAGCAGCCCAACAGGGTCCATGGGTGAAAAACTGTTTTTT